Below, 24 T cell receptor beta chains from the same sample are listed, as sequenced in a study of T cell repertoires and leukemia-associated antigens. Their cognate antigens are unknown. TCRdb passed the 5' RACE reads through MiXCR, listing each CDR3 protein once. The sample has 10,000 to 15,000 distinct CDR3 sequences, just over 40% seen once. Sample: CD3+ T cells sorted from blood and cultured. The receptors were gathered from a female donor in good health.

The CDR3 DNA reads TGCAGCGTTGTAGGGGGAGCGGCCTACGAGCAGTACTTC. Residues: CSVVGGAAYEQYF. The J gene is TRBJ2-7, the V gene TRBV29-1, with a weak D call TRBD1 (6 bases). The CDR3 spans 13 residues. The V end was cut by 4 bases, the J end by 2 bases, with 12 bases between. Per the germline V gene, CDR1 is SQVTM and CDR2 is ANQGSEA.

This clonotype has a handful of counts. The chain uses TRBV6-1 and TRBJ2-1; D remains ambiguous. Trimming left V 2 bases short and J 2 bases short, with 13 bases between. The CDR3 length is 16 residues. CDR1 is MNHNS and CDR2 is SASEGT in the germline V gene. The CDR3 nucleotides are TGTGCCAGCAGTGAAAGGACGGACGTGGCCTACAATGAGCAGTTCTTC. Protein sequence: CASSERTDVAYNEQFF.

The V call is TRBV3-1, the J call TRBJ1-5; D gene unclear. Trimming took off 2 bases at V and 5 bases at J, with 7 bases between the two ends. Germline V gene sequence: CDR1 LGHDT, CDR2 YNNKEL (reference sequence). The CDR3 sequence is 13 residues long. The chain's CDR3 is CASSQWVDQPQHF. The CDR3 DNA follows: TGTGCCAGCAGCCAATGGGTTGATCAGCCCCAGCATTTT. The whole variable domain, remainder taken from reference TRBV3-1 and TRBJ1-5, is DTAVSQTPKYLVTQMGNDKSIKCEQNLGHDTMYWYKQDSKKFLKIMFSYNNKELIINETVPNRFSPKSPDKAHLNLHINSLELGDSAVYFCASSQWVDQPQHFGDGTRLSIL.

The CDR3 bases are TGCAGTGCCCACGTCTCCGTCTACGAGCAGTACTTC. Residues: CSAHVSVYEQYF. J is TRBJ2-7 and V is TRBV20-1; D remains unclear. This CDR3 comprises 12 residues. Deletions cut 6 bases from V and 3 bases from J, with 12 bases between. Germline V gives CDR1 DFQATT, CDR2 SNEGSKA (reference sequence).

This clonotype was seen a few times. This chain uses TRBV5-1 with TRBJ2-3; no reliable D call. V shed 0 bases and J shed 0 bases, with 8 bases lying between them. This CDR3 comprises 15 residues. The germline gives CDR1 SGHRS, CDR2 YFSETQ. CDR3 residues: CASSLGRPSTDTQYF. The CDR3 bases are TGCGCCAGCAGCTTGGGGCGGCCTAGCACAGATACGCAGTATTTT.

This clonotype was observed many times. The chain links TRBV2 to TRBJ2-1; D ambiguous. Germline loops: CDR1 SNHLY, CDR2 FYNNEI. CDR3 length equals 11 residues. Trimming removed 4 bases at V and 3 bases at J, with 1 base between. CDR3 DNA sequence: TGTGCCAGCAGTGGCTACAATGAGCAGTTCTTC. This encodes CASSGYNEQFF.

This chain connects TRBV4-1 to TRBJ1-5; 7 bases match TRBD1. V lost 0 bases, J lost 16 bases, and 9 bases stayed unmatched. CDR1 and CDR2 from the germline V gene are MGHRA and YSYEKL. The CDR3 contains 13 residues. The CDR3 protein is CASSQDISTGPHF. CDR3 bases: TGCGCCAGCAGCCAAGATATATCGACAGGGCCTCATTTT.

This clonotype is labeled as medium-sized. This chain joins TRBV7-8 and TRBJ2-7, with TRBD1 matching 8 bases. The CDR3 loop spans 15 amino acids. Germline values: CDR1 SGHVS, CDR2 FQNEAQ. Trimming cost V 5 bases and J 3 bases; bases outside gene matches: 9. The CDR3 loop is CASSAFRGRGYEQYF. As DNA, the CDR3 is TGTGCCAGCAGCGCCTTCAGGGGGCGCGGCTACGAGCAGTACTTC.

This clonotype was recorded at least ten times. The genes are TRBV5-1 and TRBJ2-1, with D unclear. The CDR3 runs 12 residues. The V and J ends lost 10 bases and 5 bases respectively, with 13 bases between them. Germline V gene lookup returns CDR1 SGHRS and CDR2 YFSETQ. The CDR3 protein is CAPNGPDNEQFF. CDR3 coding DNA: TGCGCCCCCAACGGGCCGGACAATGAGCAGTTCTTC.

This clonotype came up a few times. The chain recombines TRBV11-2 with TRBJ2-7, with TRBD1 matching 11 bases. Germline V gene lookup returns CDR1 SGHAT and CDR2 FQNNGV. Trimming cost V 3 bases and J 6 bases; bases outside gene matches: 7. CDR3 length: 15 amino acids. The CDR3 DNA is TGTGCCAGCAGCTTCATGACCGGGACAGGGGGCGAGCAGTACTTC. Amino acid sequence: CASSFMTGTGGEQYF.

This clonotype is medium-sized. The rearrangement uses TRBV9 and TRBJ2-1; D uncertain. This CDR3 is built from 14 residues. Germline CDR1 and CDR2: SGDLS and YYNGEE. V dropped 2 bases and J dropped 10 bases, with 16 bases sitting between them. CDR3 sequence reads: CASSVSLGGDEQFF. DNA for the CDR3: TGTGCCAGCAGCGTCTCGCTGGGTGGAGACGAGCAGTTCTTC.

The chain couples TRBV20-1 to TRBJ2-3; perhaps D is TRBD1 or TRBD2 (5 bases each). Looked up from germline, CDR1 is DFQATT and CDR2 is SNEGSKA (reference sequence). The V end lost 3 bases, the J end lost 3 bases, and 16 bases lay between the germline ends. This CDR3 comprises 15 residues. The CDR3 DNA follows: TGCAGTGCTAGGGTTTGGGACCGATCGACAGATACGCAGTATTTT. Translating it yields CSARVWDRSTDTQYF.

This clonotype is judged medium-sized. The chain employs TRBV12-3 or TRBV12-4 and TRBJ2-7, with 11 bases matching TRBD2. Trimming removed 6 bases from V and 0 bases from J; junction bases left unmatched: 4. CDR3 length: 15 residues. The CDR3 here is CASSRLAGGSYEQYF. The CDR3 DNA sequence: TGTGCCAGCAGCCGTCTAGCGGGGGGCTCCTACGAGCAGTACTTC.

The CDR3 spells CASSQDPGLWNYGYTF. Written as DNA, the CDR3 is TGCGCCAGCAGCCAAGACCCGGGACTCTGGAACTATGGCTACACCTTC. This chain connects TRBV4-1 to TRBJ1-2; TRBD1 is a possible D gene (5 bases). Looked up from germline, CDR1 is MGHRA and CDR2 is YSYEKL. CDR3 size: 16 residues. Trimming removed 0 bases from V and 2 bases from J, with 13 bases in between.

This clonotype was picked up a small number of times. The chain employs TRBV7-8 and TRBJ2-5, with D perhaps TRBD2 (6 bases). The germline V and J ends were trimmed by 5 bases and 4 bases, with 8 bases remaining between them. Germline V gene data show CDR1 as SGHVS and CDR2 as FQNEAQ. The length of the CDR3 is 12 residues. The CDR3 reads CASSQAGETQYF. In DNA, the CDR3 is TGTGCCAGCAGCCAAGCGGGAGAGACCCAGTACTTC.

This clonotype was seen ten or more times. The gene calls are TRBV29-1 and TRBJ2-3; TRBD2 agrees at 10 bases. The CDR3 sequence is 14 residues long. The ends lost 3 bases at V and 9 bases at J; junction bases unmatched: 9. In germline, CDR1 is SQVTM, CDR2 ANQGSEA. The chain's CDR3 is CSVEGGLAGVTQYF. In DNA, the CDR3 is TGCAGCGTTGAGGGCGGTCTAGCGGGAGTGACGCAGTATTTT.

The genes are TRBV20-1 and TRBJ2-3, with 7 bases aligning to TRBD1. Losses at the gene ends were 6 bases for V and 4 bases for J; bases not matched to a gene: 7. The CDR3 spans 13 residues. The germline gives CDR1 DFQATT, CDR2 SNEGSKA (reference sequence). The CDR3, as DNA: TGCAGTGCAGGGGGCGCGGAGGCAGATACGCAGTATTTT. Translating it yields CSAGGAEADTQYF.

This chain connects TRBV15 to TRBJ2-1; the D is unclear. V dropped 0 bases and J dropped 4 bases, with 7 bases sitting between them. The CDR3 consists of 14 residues. Germline-derived CDR1 and CDR2 are LNHNV and YYDKDF (reference sequence). CDR3 amino acids: CATSRDFLYNEQFF. The CDR3, as DNA: TGTGCCACCAGCAGAGATTTCCTTTACAATGAGCAGTTCTTC.

V is TRBV29-1 and J is TRBJ2-2, with 8 bases that match TRBD1. Germline loops: CDR1 SQVTM, CDR2 ANQGSEA. The CDR3 sequence is 14 residues long. The junction had 6 bases not matched to a gene; V was cut back by 7 bases and J by 2 bases. The CDR3: CSAATGVNTGELFF. The CDR3 DNA follows: TGCAGCGCCGCGACAGGGGTCAACACCGGGGAGCTGTTTTTT.

This clonotype turned up a few times. This rearrangement joins TRBV12-3 or TRBV12-4 to TRBJ1-2; 7 bases line up with TRBD1. CDR3 length: 12 residues. V trimming: 6 bases; J trimming: 4 bases; junction bases outside the gene matches: 2. CDR3 residues: CASSGQVYGYTF. CDR3 nucleotides: TGTGCCAGCAGCGGACAGGTCTATGGCTACACCTTC.

The chain employs TRBV20-1 and TRBJ2-1; either TRBD1 or TRBD2 may supply D (5 bases each). The CDR3 has 16 residues. Per germline, CDR1 DFQATT and CDR2 SNEGSKA (reference sequence). The V end was cut by 3 bases, the J end by 3 bases, with 18 bases between. CDR3 protein: CSARDMLGRVYNEQFF. CDR3 nucleotides: TGCAGTGCTAGGGACATGTTGGGGAGAGTCTACAATGAGCAGTTCTTC.

J is TRBJ2-7 and V is TRBV27; weak D call: TRBD1 (5 bases). Trimming took off 1 base at V and 1 base at J, with 8 bases between the two ends. This CDR3 contains 14 residues. CDR1 is MNHEY and CDR2 is SMNVEV in the germline V gene (reference sequence). The CDR3 spells CASSLFAGSYEQYF. CDR3 in DNA: TGTGCCAGCAGTTTATTTGCAGGGTCCTACGAGCAGTACTTC.

The chain combines TRBV24-1 with TRBJ2-1, with 11 bases that match TRBD2. The CDR3 is made up of 16 amino acids. Germline CDR1 reads KGHDR; CDR2 reads SFDVKD. V dropped 7 bases and J dropped 6; count of bases not matched to a gene: 10. The CDR3 DNA reads as TGTGCCACCAGCGTTCTAGCGGGAGGTAAGATCAATGAGCAGTTCTTC. It encodes CATSVLAGGKINEQFF.

The DNA for the CDR3 is TGCAGTGCTAGACCCTCTGGGGCCAACGTCCTGACTTTC. This sequence encodes CSARPSGANVLTF. The gene calls are TRBV20-1 and TRBJ2-6; D is uncertain. CDR1 is DFQATT and CDR2 is SNEGSKA in the germline V gene (reference sequence). The V and J ends lost 2 bases and 0 bases respectively, with 2 bases between them. This CDR3 is built from 13 residues.